This is a list of T cell receptor beta chains from one sample in a study of control samples from healthy donors and cancer patients. This table comes from immunoSEQ multiplex PCR, and its TCRdb copy is limited to in-frame clones, with some not included. Of 75,000 to 95,000 clones in the sample, over 75% are singletons; the top ten hold about 4%. Sequenced input: blood. Receptor source: a woman aged 18-30 years in good health. CDR3s leave out the opening cysteine and the closing phenylalanine or tryptophan. The D gene is left open where the match is weak.

D gene	V gene	J gene	CDR3 length	CDR3 protein
-	TRBV18	TRBJ1-1	12	ASSPRTGNTEAF
-	TRBV13	TRBJ1-2	12	ASSLETQNYGYT
-	TRBV6-4	TRBJ2-1	12	ASSEGTGSNEQF
TRBD1	TRBV7-9	TRBJ1-1	12	ASSLGQVNTEAF
-	TRBV20-1	TRBJ1-2	11	SASLVGHYGYT
-	TRBV12-3/TRBV12-4	TRBJ1-1	10	ASAKGYTEAF
-	TRBV29-1	TRBJ1-2	12	SVGAGRANYGYT
TRBD2	TRBV2	TRBJ2-2	12	ASRREGATGELF
-	TRBV6-1	TRBJ1-6	11	ASSDRDTGPLH
-	TRBV6-4	TRBJ1-2	11	ASSETGRSGYT
-	TRBV27	TRBJ2-2	11	ASTRDGTGELF
TRBD1	TRBV9	TRBJ2-1	13	ASSVGRTGGHEQF
-	TRBV14	TRBJ1-1	12	ASSQVGGSSEAF
TRBD2	TRBV14	TRBJ2-1	15	ASSQKVSGGAENEQF
TRBD2	TRBV5-6	TRBJ2-7	13	ASSLVGLPSTEQY
-	TRBV24-1	TRBJ1-4	13	ATGLQVGKEEKLF
TRBD2	TRBV4-2	TRBJ2-5	14	ASSQDGLAGSETQY
-	TRBV18	TRBJ2-3	11	ASSPPPEDTQY
TRBD1	TRBV29-1	TRBJ1-1	11	SAEGGGGGEAF
-	TRBV5-6	TRBJ1-5	10	ASSLENQPQH
TRBD2	TRBV5-6	TRBJ2-3	16	ASSPGPPGLEFTDTQY
-	TRBV10-3	TRBJ1-1	9	AIGGDTEAF
TRBD1	TRBV6-5	TRBJ2-1	14	ASNYEPGQGYNEQF
-	TRBV5-8	TRBJ1-4	12	ASCHRDKPEKLF
-	TRBV27	TRBJ1-4	15	ASSLPGQLATNEKLF
-	TRBV12-3/TRBV12-4	TRBJ1-3	11	ASSLNSGNTIY
TRBD2	TRBV6-5	TRBJ2-1	14	ASSSPQRGANNEQF
-	TRBV2	TRBJ1-5	13	ASSATGNLNQPQH
TRBD2	TRBV5-1	TRBJ2-3	12	ASKDGGDTDTQY
TRBD2	TRBV5-1	TRBJ2-3	13	ASSLGTSLTDTQY
TRBD1	TRBV5-4	TRBJ1-1	12	ASSLFSGGREAF
TRBD2	TRBV6-8	TRBJ2-4	12	ASSWPASGDIQY
-	TRBV3-1/TRBV3-2	TRBJ1-2	12	ASSQDFNGYGYT
TRBD1	TRBV4-1	TRBJ1-5	13	ASSQGDRGNQPQH
-	TRBV6-5	TRBJ2-7	10	ASSPEGYEQY
TRBD2	TRBV7-6	TRBJ2-7	13	ARENSGGNSYEQY
TRBD1	TRBV16	TRBJ1-2	13	ASSLRGPIRYGYT
-	TRBV7-6	TRBJ1-1	11	ASSATDYTEAF
-	TRBV10-3	TRBJ1-1	11	AIRGQQNTEAF
TRBD2	TRBV7-3	TRBJ2-3	11	ASARNSGDTQY
-	TRBV14	TRBJ2-7	12	ASSQAGISYEQY
-	TRBV5-8	TRBJ1-5	14	ASSLGFSGLGQPQH
-	TRBV25-1	TRBJ2-7	11	ASSISGDYEQY